A selection of T cell receptor beta chains follows, all from one sample in a study of blood T cell repertoires in COVID-19. Libraries were prepared by immunoSEQ multiplex PCR; TCRdb keeps only in-frame clonotypes and omits some of them. The sample holds roughly 300,000 clones, over 75% seen once. The source material was PBMCs or T cells enriched from blood (not recorded which). The receptors derive from a young man who had recovered from COVID-19. Both conserved end residues are part of each CDR3. The order of the fields is CDR3 protein, CDR3 DNA, J gene, D gene, V gene, clone size. A D gene is named only where the DNA matches it firmly. Where a row states a size, it is once, few, many or the class of an expanded clone; other rows omit it.

CDR3aa: CASNTRNTGELFF; CDR3nt: TGCGCCAGCAACACCAGGAACACCGGGGAGCTGTTTTTT; j_gene: TRBJ2-2; d_gene: -; v_gene: TRBV5-1; abundance: -
CDR3aa: CASSFTSGAYNEQFF; CDR3nt: TGTGCCAGCAGCTTTACTAGCGGGGCCTACAATGAGCAGTTCTTC; j_gene: TRBJ2-1; d_gene: TRBD2; v_gene: TRBV11-3; abundance: -
CDR3aa: CASSQEKRGKLFF; CDR3nt: TGTGCCAGCAGCCAAGAGAAGCGGGGGAAACTGTTTTTT; j_gene: TRBJ1-4; d_gene: -; v_gene: TRBV3-1/TRBV3-2; abundance: -
CDR3aa: CASSREDRSERKLFF; CDR3nt: TGCGCCAGCAGCCGGGAGGACAGGTCTGAAAGGAAACTGTTTTTT; j_gene: TRBJ1-4; d_gene: TRBD1; v_gene: TRBV4-1; abundance: -
CDR3aa: CASSLIAGGIYNEQFF; CDR3nt: TGTGCCAGCAGCTTAATAGCGGGGGGTATCTACAATGAGCAGTTCTTC; j_gene: TRBJ2-1; d_gene: TRBD2; v_gene: TRBV11-2; abundance: -
CDR3aa: CATSGQGGETQYF; CDR3nt: TGTGCCACCTCGGGACAGGGGGGGGAGACCCAGTACTTC; j_gene: TRBJ2-5; d_gene: TRBD1; v_gene: TRBV19; abundance: once
CDR3aa: CSVKDRGRLNTEAFF; CDR3nt: TGCAGCGTCAAGGACAGGGGAAGATTGAACACTGAAGCTTTCTTT; j_gene: TRBJ1-1; d_gene: TRBD1; v_gene: TRBV29-1; abundance: -
CDR3aa: CSVEGGTLGPTEAFF; CDR3nt: TGCAGCGTTGAAGGGGGGACACTCGGCCCCACTGAAGCTTTCTTT; j_gene: TRBJ1-1; d_gene: -; v_gene: TRBV29-1; abundance: -
CDR3aa: CASSARSGGNIGQFF; CDR3nt: TGTGCCAGCAGCGCCCGTAGCGGGGGGAATATTGGGCAGTTCTTC; j_gene: TRBJ2-1; d_gene: TRBD2; v_gene: TRBV9; abundance: -
CDR3aa: CASSLQGGNTEAFF; CDR3nt: TGTGCCAGCAGCCTACAGGGTGGGAACACTGAAGCTTTCTTT; j_gene: TRBJ1-1; d_gene: -; v_gene: TRBV3-1/TRBV3-2; abundance: -
CDR3aa: CASSLRDRGPYNEQFF; CDR3nt: TGTGCCAGCAGCTTACGGGACAGGGGACCCTACAATGAGCAGTTCTTC; j_gene: TRBJ2-1; d_gene: TRBD1; v_gene: TRBV7-8; abundance: many
CDR3aa: CASSLWPGWTEAFF; CDR3nt: TGTGCCAGCAGCCTATGGCCGGGTTGGACTGAAGCTTTCTTT; j_gene: TRBJ1-1; d_gene: -; v_gene: TRBV11-2; abundance: -
CDR3aa: CASSLGGWDILPYEQYF; CDR3nt: TGCGCCAGCAGCTTGGGGGGCTGGGACATCCTTCCCTACGAGCAGTACTTC; j_gene: TRBJ2-7; d_gene: -; v_gene: TRBV5-1; abundance: -
CDR3aa: CASSRTSGGLAGELFF; CDR3nt: TGTGCCAGCAGCCGGACTAGCGGGGGGTTGGCCGGGGAGCTGTTTTTT; j_gene: TRBJ2-2; d_gene: TRBD2; v_gene: TRBV2; abundance: -
CDR3aa: CASSQDSSTNEKLFF; CDR3nt: TGCGCCAGCAGCCAAGACAGTTCAACTAATGAAAAACTGTTTTTT; j_gene: TRBJ1-4; d_gene: -; v_gene: TRBV4-1; abundance: few
CDR3aa: CATNRDSRTDTQYF; CDR3nt: TGTGCCACCAACCGGGACTCCCGCACAGATACGCAGTATTTT; j_gene: TRBJ2-3; d_gene: -; v_gene: TRBV24-1; abundance: -
CDR3aa: CASSPDRGGNEQFF; CDR3nt: TGTGCCAGCTCACCGGACAGGGGGGGGAATGAGCAGTTCTTC; j_gene: TRBJ2-1; d_gene: TRBD1; v_gene: TRBV18; abundance: -
CDR3aa: CASSLGPSNQPQHF; CDR3nt: TGTGCCAGCAGCTTAGGGCCGAGCAATCAGCCCCAGCATTTT; j_gene: TRBJ1-5; d_gene: -; v_gene: TRBV7-2; abundance: -
CDR3aa: CASSLLGTIINEQFF; CDR3nt: TGTGCCAGCAGCTTGCTAGGGACTATTATAAATGAGCAGTTCTTC; j_gene: TRBJ2-1; d_gene: TRBD2; v_gene: TRBV5-6; abundance: -
CDR3aa: CASRGGGIEETQYF; CDR3nt: TGTGCCAGCAGAGGAGGGGGCATAGAAGAGACCCAGTACTTC; j_gene: TRBJ2-5; d_gene: -; v_gene: TRBV5-4; abundance: few
CDR3aa: CASNRGAFAETQYF; CDR3nt: TGTGCCAGTAACCGGGGGGCTTTTGCGGAGACCCAGTACTTC; j_gene: TRBJ2-5; d_gene: -; v_gene: TRBV19; abundance: few
CDR3aa: CASSQGRGRFSEQYF; CDR3nt: TGCGCCAGCAGCCAAGGCAGGGGGAGATTTAGCGAGCAGTACTTC; j_gene: TRBJ2-7; d_gene: TRBD1; v_gene: TRBV4-1; abundance: many
CDR3aa: CASSLTDKPAYEQYF; CDR3nt: TGTGCCAGCAGTCTTACAGACAAGCCCGCCTACGAGCAGTACTTC; j_gene: TRBJ2-7; d_gene: -; v_gene: TRBV6-5; abundance: -
CDR3aa: CSVSRGQENDF; CDR3nt: TGCAGCGTTTCCAGGGGACAGGAGAACGATTTT; j_gene: TRBJ2-3; d_gene: TRBD1; v_gene: TRBV29-1; abundance: -
CDR3aa: CASSSQGDQPQHF; CDR3nt: TGTGCCAGCAGTTCACAGGGTGACCAGCCCCAGCATTTT; j_gene: TRBJ1-5; d_gene: -; v_gene: TRBV28; abundance: -
CDR3aa: CASSWDRGTVEAFF; CDR3nt: TGCGCCAGCAGCTGGGACAGGGGGACGGTTGAAGCTTTCTTT; j_gene: TRBJ1-1; d_gene: TRBD1; v_gene: TRBV5-1; abundance: -
CDR3aa: CASRGLTYNEQFF; CDR3nt: TGTGCCAGCAGGGGGCTAACCTACAATGAGCAGTTCTTC; j_gene: TRBJ2-1; d_gene: TRBD1; v_gene: TRBV19; abundance: -
CDR3aa: CASSKGGKRPQHF; CDR3nt: TGTGCCAGCAGCAAAGGGGGCAAAAGGCCCCAGCATTTT; j_gene: TRBJ1-5; d_gene: -; v_gene: TRBV21-1; abundance: few
CDR3aa: CASSQVGQSYEQYF; CDR3nt: TGTGCCAGCAGCCAAGTCGGACAGTCCTACGAGCAGTACTTC; j_gene: TRBJ2-7; d_gene: -; v_gene: TRBV3-1/TRBV3-2; abundance: few
CDR3aa: CAISEPSDSYEQYF; CDR3nt: TGTGCCATCAGTGAGCCTTCTGACAGCTACGAGCAGTACTTC; j_gene: TRBJ2-7; d_gene: -; v_gene: TRBV10-3; abundance: few
CDR3aa: CASSLDGAGVTDTQYF; CDR3nt: TGCGCCAGCAGCTTGGACGGGGCGGGAGTCACAGATACGCAGTATTTT; j_gene: TRBJ2-3; d_gene: TRBD2; v_gene: TRBV5-1; abundance: -
CDR3aa: CATSDSGGLETQYF; CDR3nt: TGTGCCACCAGTGATTCAGGCGGGCTCGAGACCCAGTACTTC; j_gene: TRBJ2-5; d_gene: -; v_gene: TRBV24-1; abundance: -
CDR3aa: CASSQPSGGVNEKLFF; CDR3nt: TGCGCCAGCAGCCAGCCGTCGGGAGGAGTGAATGAAAAACTGTTTTTT; j_gene: TRBJ1-4; d_gene: -; v_gene: TRBV4-1; abundance: once
CDR3aa: CATIRGGVSEKLFF; CDR3nt: TGTGCCACCATCAGAGGCGGAGTCAGTGAAAAACTGTTTTTT; j_gene: TRBJ1-4; d_gene: -; v_gene: TRBV15; abundance: -
CDR3aa: CASSDYRGQGAFF; CDR3nt: TGTGCCAGCAGTGATTACAGGGGGCAGGGAGCTTTCTTT; j_gene: TRBJ1-1; d_gene: TRBD1; v_gene: TRBV25-1; abundance: -
CDR3aa: CASRLARSRHRNTEAFF; CDR3nt: TGTGCAAGTCGCTTAGCGCGTTCGAGGCATCGGAACACTGAAGCTTTCTTT; j_gene: TRBJ1-1; d_gene: -; v_gene: TRBV12-2; abundance: -
CDR3aa: CASRSAGRGKETQYF; CDR3nt: TGTGCCAGCAGATCCGCGGGACGGGGAAAAGAGACCCAGTACTTC; j_gene: TRBJ2-5; d_gene: -; v_gene: TRBV6-5; abundance: -
CDR3aa: CASSLYFSADEQFF; CDR3nt: TGTGCCAGCAGCTTATATTTCAGTGCCGATGAGCAGTTCTTC; j_gene: TRBJ2-1; d_gene: -; v_gene: TRBV7-2; abundance: -
CDR3aa: CASSPTGTSGPNEQFF; CDR3nt: TGTGCCAGCTCACCTACCGGGACTAGCGGCCCCAATGAGCAGTTCTTC; j_gene: TRBJ2-1; d_gene: TRBD2; v_gene: TRBV18; abundance: -
CDR3aa: CASSKTLNTEAFF; CDR3nt: TGTGCCAGCTCGAAGACATTGAACACTGAAGCTTTCTTT; j_gene: TRBJ1-1; d_gene: -; v_gene: TRBV18; abundance: -
CDR3aa: CAINTPSSGANVLTF; CDR3nt: TGTGCCATCAACACACCCTCCTCTGGGGCCAACGTCCTGACTTTC; j_gene: TRBJ2-6; d_gene: -; v_gene: TRBV10-3; abundance: -
CDR3aa: CSVDSWQGLNTEAFF; CDR3nt: TGCAGCGTTGACTCCTGGCAGGGGCTGAACACTGAAGCTTTCTTT; j_gene: TRBJ1-1; d_gene: -; v_gene: TRBV29-1; abundance: -
CDR3aa: CASSEYGRELANYGYTF; CDR3nt: TGTGCCAGCAGTGAATACGGGCGGGAGTTAGCTAACTATGGCTACACCTTC; j_gene: TRBJ1-2; d_gene: -; v_gene: TRBV25-1; abundance: few
CDR3aa: CASSLDRGRGQPQHF; CDR3nt: TGTGCCAGCAGCTTGGACAGGGGGCGAGGTCAGCCCCAGCATTTT; j_gene: TRBJ1-5; d_gene: TRBD1; v_gene: TRBV7-8; abundance: -
CDR3aa: CASSLEQGSNEKLFF; CDR3nt: TGTGCCAGCAGCTTAGAGCAGGGATCTAATGAAAAACTGTTTTTT; j_gene: TRBJ1-4; d_gene: -; v_gene: TRBV7-2; abundance: -
CDR3aa: CASSLGRGADTQYF; CDR3nt: TGCGCCAGCAGCTTGGGCAGGGGCGCAGATACGCAGTATTTT; j_gene: TRBJ2-3; d_gene: -; v_gene: TRBV5-1; abundance: -
CDR3aa: CSASGTSGGFGNEQFF; CDR3nt: TGCAGTGCTAGTGGGACTAGCGGGGGGTTCGGCAATGAGCAGTTCTTC; j_gene: TRBJ2-1; d_gene: TRBD2; v_gene: TRBV20-1; abundance: -
CDR3aa: CASSLQGANYGYTF; CDR3nt: TGCGCCAGCAGCCTACAGGGGGCCAACTATGGCTACACCTTC; j_gene: TRBJ1-2; d_gene: TRBD1; v_gene: TRBV10-2; abundance: -
CDR3aa: CASSDEGADTQYF; CDR3nt: TGCGCCAGCAGTGACGAGGGGGCAGATACGCAGTATTTT; j_gene: TRBJ2-3; d_gene: -; v_gene: TRBV10-1; abundance: -
CDR3aa: CASSVGGWRTDTQYF; CDR3nt: TGTGCCAGCAGCGTCGGGGGGTGGAGGACAGATACGCAGTATTTT; j_gene: TRBJ2-3; d_gene: TRBD2; v_gene: TRBV9; abundance: -
CDR3aa: CASSFRQLTDTQYF; CDR3nt: TGTGCCAGCAGCTTTCGACAGCTGACAGATACGCAGTATTTT; j_gene: TRBJ2-3; d_gene: -; v_gene: TRBV7-6; abundance: -
CDR3aa: CASSSRTSGIHNEQFF; CDR3nt: TGTGCCAGCAGCTCCCGGACTAGCGGGATTCACAATGAGCAGTTCTTC; j_gene: TRBJ2-1; d_gene: TRBD2; v_gene: TRBV9; abundance: -
CDR3aa: CASSETGTEAFF; CDR3nt: TGTGCCAGCAGCGAGACAGGGACTGAAGCTTTCTTT; j_gene: TRBJ1-1; d_gene: TRBD1; v_gene: TRBV2; abundance: -
CDR3aa: CASSLLLVDTQYF; CDR3nt: TGTGCCAGCAGCTTATTACTGGTGGATACGCAGTATTTT; j_gene: TRBJ2-3; d_gene: -; v_gene: TRBV7-2; abundance: -
CDR3aa: CASSQGSGGPPGELFF; CDR3nt: TGCGCCAGCAGCCAAGGTTCGGGGGGGCCACCCGGGGAGCTGTTTTTT; j_gene: TRBJ2-2; d_gene: TRBD2; v_gene: TRBV4-1; abundance: -
CDR3aa: CSVLAGGVFGYNEQFF; CDR3nt: TGCAGCGTCCTAGCGGGAGGGGTGTTTGGGTACAATGAGCAGTTCTTC; j_gene: TRBJ2-1; d_gene: TRBD2; v_gene: TRBV29-1; abundance: -
CDR3aa: CAWSGNSGYGYTF; CDR3nt: TGTGCCTGGAGCGGGAATTCCGGCTATGGCTACACCTTC; j_gene: TRBJ1-2; d_gene: -; v_gene: TRBV30; abundance: -
CDR3aa: CASSSWRSTDTQYF; CDR3nt: TGTGCCAGCAGCTCGTGGCGGAGCACAGATACGCAGTATTTT; j_gene: TRBJ2-3; d_gene: -; v_gene: TRBV7-2; abundance: -
CDR3aa: CASRPGQPLNTEAFF; CDR3nt: TGTGCCAGCAGACCAGGACAGCCACTGAACACTGAAGCTTTCTTT; j_gene: TRBJ1-1; d_gene: -; v_gene: TRBV2; abundance: -